This TCR beta chain was identified in a study of T cells in Graves' hyperthyroidism and ophthalmopathy. J was trimmed by 4 bases and V by 5 bases; bases with no gene match: 6. The CDR3 is 15 amino acids. Germline V gene sequence: CDR1 MNHEY, CDR2 SMNVEV (reference sequence). The TCR beta CDR3 regions underwent amplification using RNA transcripts as the source. First-round RT-PCR with HTBI primers amplified the TCR CDR3 region. In TCRdb, the multiplex PCR reads were re-called with MiXCR into one record per CDR3 protein. This table has 250,000 to 300,000 distinct CDR3 sequences, roughly 13% appearing once. This clonotype was recorded at least ten times.

The chain couples TRBV27 to TRBJ2-7, with TRBD2 matching 12 bases. Material for sequencing was blood. The receptor comes from a middle-aged woman with Graves' hyperthyroidism. The CDR3 loop reads CASSTRTSGIYEQYF. In nucleotides, the CDR3 is TGTGCCAGCAGTACACGGACTAGCGGGATTTACGAGCAGTACTTC.